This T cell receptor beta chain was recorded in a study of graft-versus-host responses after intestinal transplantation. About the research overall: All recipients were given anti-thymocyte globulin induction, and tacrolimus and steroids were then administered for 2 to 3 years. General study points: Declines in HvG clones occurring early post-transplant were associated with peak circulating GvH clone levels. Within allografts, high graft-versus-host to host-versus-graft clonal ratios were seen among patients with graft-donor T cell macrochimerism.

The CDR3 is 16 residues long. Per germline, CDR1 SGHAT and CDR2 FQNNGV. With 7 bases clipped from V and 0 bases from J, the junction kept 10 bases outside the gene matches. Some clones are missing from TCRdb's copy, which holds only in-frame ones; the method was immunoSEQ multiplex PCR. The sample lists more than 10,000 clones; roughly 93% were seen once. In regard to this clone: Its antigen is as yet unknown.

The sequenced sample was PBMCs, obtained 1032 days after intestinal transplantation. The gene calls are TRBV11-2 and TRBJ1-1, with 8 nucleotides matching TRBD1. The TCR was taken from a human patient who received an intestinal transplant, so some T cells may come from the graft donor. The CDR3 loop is CASTRQGLALNTEAFF. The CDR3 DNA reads TGTGCCAGCACACGACAGGGGCTGGCTCTGAACACTGAAGCTTTCTTT.